These T cell receptor beta chains were read from a single sample in a study of cytomegalovirus exposure and HLA in healthy donors. Libraries were prepared by immunoSEQ multiplex PCR; TCRdb keeps only in-frame clonotypes and omits some of them. This table has about 330,000 clones, 87% appearing once. Sequences were obtained from PBMCs. These receptors were collected from a woman in her 30s in good health and CMV-seropositive. CDR3s leave out the opening cysteine and the closing phenylalanine or tryptophan. Fields, in order: CDR3 length, J gene, V gene, CDR3 protein.

CDR3 length: 13; J gene: TRBJ2-5; V gene: TRBV7-8; CDR3 protein: ASSPRVNTAGTQY
CDR3 length: 14; J gene: TRBJ1-2; V gene: TRBV28; CDR3 protein: ASTTSGHRVNYGYT
CDR3 length: 9; J gene: TRBJ1-2; V gene: TRBV19; CDR3 protein: ASSIVGAHT
CDR3 length: 12; J gene: TRBJ1-2; V gene: TRBV9; CDR3 protein: ASSVESGRDGYT
CDR3 length: 14; J gene: TRBJ2-7; V gene: TRBV5-1; CDR3 protein: ASSLVWGERTYEQY
CDR3 length: 10; J gene: TRBJ2-7; V gene: TRBV30; CDR3 protein: AWNVFSYEQY
CDR3 length: 12; J gene: TRBJ1-2; V gene: TRBV29-1; CDR3 protein: SVEDNRAGYGYT
CDR3 length: 11; J gene: TRBJ2-2; V gene: TRBV7-2; CDR3 protein: ASSATVTGELF
CDR3 length: 7; J gene: TRBJ1-1; V gene: TRBV19; CDR3 protein: ASTAEAF
CDR3 length: 12; J gene: TRBJ2-1; V gene: TRBV6-1; CDR3 protein: ASSDGGRDNEQF
CDR3 length: 10; J gene: TRBJ2-7; V gene: TRBV5-4; CDR3 protein: ASSLIGDEQY
CDR3 length: 12; J gene: TRBJ1-5; V gene: TRBV2; CDR3 protein: ASSAGRRNQPQH
CDR3 length: 14; J gene: TRBJ1-1; V gene: TRBV29-1; CDR3 protein: SVTGTQLQMNTEAF
CDR3 length: 11; J gene: TRBJ2-7; V gene: TRBV6-5; CDR3 protein: ATMQRASYEQY
CDR3 length: 15; J gene: TRBJ2-3; V gene: TRBV5-1; CDR3 protein: ASSPGTSISNPDTQY
CDR3 length: 14; J gene: TRBJ2-1; V gene: TRBV18; CDR3 protein: ASSLKDRTTYNEQF
CDR3 length: 13; J gene: TRBJ1-5; V gene: TRBV7-9; CDR3 protein: ASSAGGVNNQPQH
CDR3 length: 12; J gene: TRBJ2-1; V gene: TRBV29-1; CDR3 protein: STYRDSRLNEQF
CDR3 length: 13; J gene: TRBJ2-7; V gene: TRBV5-1; CDR3 protein: ASSLDYGISYEQY
CDR3 length: 12; J gene: TRBJ2-7; V gene: TRBV18; CDR3 protein: ASSPTGGTSEQY
CDR3 length: 13; J gene: TRBJ1-6; V gene: TRBV15; CDR3 protein: ATSRPTGGHSPLH
CDR3 length: 12; J gene: TRBJ2-3; V gene: TRBV4-1; CDR3 protein: ASSQERRRDTQY
CDR3 length: 13; J gene: TRBJ2-2; V gene: TRBV18; CDR3 protein: ASSGPGLNTGELF
CDR3 length: 14; J gene: TRBJ1-5; V gene: TRBV6-6; CDR3 protein: ASSYSRTGGSQPQH
CDR3 length: 12; J gene: TRBJ2-7; V gene: TRBV28; CDR3 protein: ASSYAQGRYEQY
CDR3 length: 14; J gene: TRBJ2-7; V gene: TRBV9; CDR3 protein: ASSPRTSGKSYEQY
CDR3 length: 15; J gene: TRBJ2-7; V gene: TRBV28; CDR3 protein: ASSGPATGRDSYEQY
CDR3 length: 16; J gene: TRBJ2-7; V gene: TRBV4-3; CDR3 protein: ASSQDSRGTGFSYEQY
CDR3 length: 14; J gene: TRBJ1-2; V gene: TRBV29-1; CDR3 protein: SVDFSGEAENYGYT
CDR3 length: 13; J gene: TRBJ1-5; V gene: TRBV5-6; CDR3 protein: ASSSRTGGSQPQH
CDR3 length: 15; J gene: TRBJ2-2; V gene: TRBV7-3; CDR3 protein: ASSLRGGRSNTGELF
CDR3 length: 13; J gene: TRBJ1-3; V gene: TRBV18; CDR3 protein: ASSPPEGSRNTIY
CDR3 length: 13; J gene: TRBJ2-3; V gene: TRBV15; CDR3 protein: ATSYRDRSTDTQY
CDR3 length: 15; J gene: TRBJ2-7; V gene: TRBV5-1; CDR3 protein: ASSLWTSGRSSYEQY
CDR3 length: 14; J gene: TRBJ1-3; V gene: TRBV7-8; CDR3 protein: ASSLEGRNLGNTIY
CDR3 length: 11; J gene: TRBJ2-7; V gene: TRBV30; CDR3 protein: AWSSGSAYEQY
CDR3 length: 11; J gene: TRBJ2-1; V gene: TRBV29-1; CDR3 protein: SSLGLAFNEQF
CDR3 length: 15; J gene: TRBJ2-7; V gene: TRBV27; CDR3 protein: ASSLSGQRLYDYEQY
CDR3 length: 12; J gene: TRBJ1-2; V gene: TRBV6-5; CDR3 protein: ASRTGTGTYGYT
CDR3 length: 16; J gene: TRBJ2-3; V gene: TRBV9; CDR3 protein: ASSPSGAGLSSTDTQY
CDR3 length: 13; J gene: TRBJ1-2; V gene: TRBV18; CDR3 protein: ASSRPAGQGGGYT
CDR3 length: 8; J gene: TRBJ2-7; V gene: TRBV2; CDR3 protein: ASRDYEQY